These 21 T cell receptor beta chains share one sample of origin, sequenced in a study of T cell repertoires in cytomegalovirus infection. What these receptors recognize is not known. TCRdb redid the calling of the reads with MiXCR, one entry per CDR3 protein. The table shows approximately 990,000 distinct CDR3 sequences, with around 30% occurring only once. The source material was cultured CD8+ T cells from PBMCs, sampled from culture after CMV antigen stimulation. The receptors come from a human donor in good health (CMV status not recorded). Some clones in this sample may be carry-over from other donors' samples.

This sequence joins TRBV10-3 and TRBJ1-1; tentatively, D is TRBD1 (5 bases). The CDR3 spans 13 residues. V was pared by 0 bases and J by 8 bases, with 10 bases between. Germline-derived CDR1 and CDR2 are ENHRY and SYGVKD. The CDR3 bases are TGTGCCATCAGTGAGTCGGGGGGGTACGAAGCTTTCTTT. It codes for CAISESGGYEAFF.

This CDR3 is CASSPRTSTYEQYF. The CDR3 DNA sequence: TGTGCCAGCAGCCCCCGAACTAGCACCTACGAGCAGTACTTC. The chain links TRBV12-3 or TRBV12-4 to TRBJ2-7, with a weak D call TRBD2 (6 bases). Trimming pared 6 bases from V and 2 bases from J, leaving 14 bases between. This CDR3 spans 14 amino acids.

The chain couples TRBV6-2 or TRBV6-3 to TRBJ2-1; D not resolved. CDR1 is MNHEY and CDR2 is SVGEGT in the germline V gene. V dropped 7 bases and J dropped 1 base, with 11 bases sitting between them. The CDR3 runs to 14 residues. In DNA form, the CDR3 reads TGTGCCAGCACCCTCTCGAGGTCCTACAATGAGCAGTTCTTC. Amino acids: CASTLSRSYNEQFF.

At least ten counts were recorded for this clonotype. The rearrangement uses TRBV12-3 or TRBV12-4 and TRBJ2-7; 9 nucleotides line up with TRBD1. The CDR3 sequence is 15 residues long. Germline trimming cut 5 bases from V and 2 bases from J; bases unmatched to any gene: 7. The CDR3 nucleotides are TGTGCCAGCAGTAGCCAGGGACAGGGACCCTACGAGCAGTACTTC. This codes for CASSSQGQGPYEQYF.

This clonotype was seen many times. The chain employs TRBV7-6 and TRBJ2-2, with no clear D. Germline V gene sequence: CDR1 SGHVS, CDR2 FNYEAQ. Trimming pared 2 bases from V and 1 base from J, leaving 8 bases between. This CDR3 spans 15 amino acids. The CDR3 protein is CASSLLAVNTGELFF. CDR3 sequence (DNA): TGTGCCAGCAGCTTACTCGCGGTGAACACCGGGGAGCTGTTTTTT.

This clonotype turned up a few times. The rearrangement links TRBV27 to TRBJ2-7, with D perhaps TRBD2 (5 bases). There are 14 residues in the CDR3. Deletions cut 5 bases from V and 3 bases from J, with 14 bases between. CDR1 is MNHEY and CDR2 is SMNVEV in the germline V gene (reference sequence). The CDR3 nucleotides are TGTGCCAGCAGTCCCGGAGGAGCGGACTACGAGCAGTACGTC. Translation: CASSPGGADYEQYV.

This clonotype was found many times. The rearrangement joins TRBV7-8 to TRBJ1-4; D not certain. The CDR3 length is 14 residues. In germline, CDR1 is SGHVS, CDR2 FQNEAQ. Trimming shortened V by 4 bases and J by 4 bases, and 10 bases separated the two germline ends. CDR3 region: CASSSDTNNEKLFF. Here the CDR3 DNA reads TGTGCCAGCAGCTCAGACACTAATAATGAAAAACTGTTTTTT.

Written as DNA, the CDR3 is TGTGCCAGCAGTTTCGGATTTGGATATTCACCCCTCCACTTT. Translated: CASSFGFGYSPLHF. The chain uses TRBV28 and TRBJ1-6, with D unclear. CDR3 size: 14 residues. V lost 3 bases and J 8 bases, leaving 11 bases between the germline ends. CDR1 and CDR2 (germline): MDHEN, SYDVKM.

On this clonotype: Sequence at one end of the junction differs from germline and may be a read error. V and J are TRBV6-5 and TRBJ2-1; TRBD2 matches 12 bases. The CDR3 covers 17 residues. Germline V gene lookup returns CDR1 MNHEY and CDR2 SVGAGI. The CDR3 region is CANSPELAGGTYNEQFF. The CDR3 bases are TGTGCCAACAGTCCTGAACTAGCGGGGGGTACCTACAATGAGCAGTTCTTC.

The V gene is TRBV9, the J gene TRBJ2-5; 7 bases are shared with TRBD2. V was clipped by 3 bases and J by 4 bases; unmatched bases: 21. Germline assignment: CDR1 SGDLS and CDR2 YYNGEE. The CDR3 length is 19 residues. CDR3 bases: TGTGCCAGCAGCGCCCTCGGATTGGTTTCCGGGACGGGGGGAGAGACCCAGTACTTC. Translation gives CASSALGLVSGTGGETQYF.

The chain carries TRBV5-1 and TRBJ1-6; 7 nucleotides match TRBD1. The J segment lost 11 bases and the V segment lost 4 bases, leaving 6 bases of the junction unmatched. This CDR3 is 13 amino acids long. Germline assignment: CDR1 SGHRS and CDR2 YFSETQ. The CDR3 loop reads CASSETGDPPLHF. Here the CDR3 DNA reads TGCGCCAGCAGCGAAACAGGGGATCCACCCCTCCACTTT.

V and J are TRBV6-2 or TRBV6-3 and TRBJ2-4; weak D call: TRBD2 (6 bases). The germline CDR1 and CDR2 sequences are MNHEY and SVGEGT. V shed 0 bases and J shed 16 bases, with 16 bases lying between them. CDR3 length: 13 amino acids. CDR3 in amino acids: CASSYSRGSRGYF. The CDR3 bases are TGTGCCAGCAGTTACTCCCGGGGGTCTCGAGGATACTTC.

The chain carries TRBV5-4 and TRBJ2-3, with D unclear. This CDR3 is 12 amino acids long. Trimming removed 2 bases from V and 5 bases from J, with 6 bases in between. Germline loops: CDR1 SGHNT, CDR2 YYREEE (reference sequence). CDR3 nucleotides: TGTGCCAGCAGCTTCGAGCTAGATACGCAGTATTTT. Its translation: CASSFELDTQYF.

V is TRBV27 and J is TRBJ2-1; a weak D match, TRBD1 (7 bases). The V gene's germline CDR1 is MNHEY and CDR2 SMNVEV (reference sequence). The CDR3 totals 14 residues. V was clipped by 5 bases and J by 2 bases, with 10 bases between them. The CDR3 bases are TGTGCCAGCAGTCAGGGGGGCCCCTACAATGAGCAGTTCTTC. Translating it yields CASSQGGPYNEQFF.

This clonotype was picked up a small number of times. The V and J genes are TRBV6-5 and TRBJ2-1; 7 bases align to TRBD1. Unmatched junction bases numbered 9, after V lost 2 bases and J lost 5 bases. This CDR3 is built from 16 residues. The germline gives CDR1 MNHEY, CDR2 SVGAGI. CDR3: CASSYGSQGFNNEQFF. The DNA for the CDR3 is TGTGCCAGCAGTTACGGGTCACAGGGGTTTAACAATGAGCAGTTCTTC.

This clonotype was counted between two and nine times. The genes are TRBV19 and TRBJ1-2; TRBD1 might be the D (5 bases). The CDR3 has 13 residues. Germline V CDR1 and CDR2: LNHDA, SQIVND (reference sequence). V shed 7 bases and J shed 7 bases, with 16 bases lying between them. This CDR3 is CASTSTVVSGYTF. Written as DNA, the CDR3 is TGTGCCAGTACCTCGACAGTCGTGTCTGGCTACACCTTC.

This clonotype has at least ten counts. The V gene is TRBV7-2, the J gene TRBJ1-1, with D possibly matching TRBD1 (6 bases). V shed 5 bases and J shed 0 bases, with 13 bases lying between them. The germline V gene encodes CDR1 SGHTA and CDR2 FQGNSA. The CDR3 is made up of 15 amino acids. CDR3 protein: CASSRSGAMNTEAFF. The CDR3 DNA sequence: TGTGCCAGCAGCCGCTCAGGGGCCATGAACACTGAAGCTTTCTTT.

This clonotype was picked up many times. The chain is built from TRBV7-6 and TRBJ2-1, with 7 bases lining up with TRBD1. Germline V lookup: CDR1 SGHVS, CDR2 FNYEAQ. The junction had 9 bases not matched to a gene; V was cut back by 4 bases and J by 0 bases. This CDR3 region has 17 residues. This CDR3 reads CASSYNLGQISYNEQFF. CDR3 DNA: TGTGCCAGCAGCTACAACCTGGGACAGATCTCCTACAATGAGCAGTTCTTC.

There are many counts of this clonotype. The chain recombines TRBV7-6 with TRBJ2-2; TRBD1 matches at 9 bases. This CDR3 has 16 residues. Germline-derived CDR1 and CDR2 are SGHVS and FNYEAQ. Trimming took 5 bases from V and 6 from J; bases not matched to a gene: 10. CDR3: CASSLRPGQGAGELFF. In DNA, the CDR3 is TGTGCCAGCAGCCTTCGTCCGGGACAGGGAGCCGGGGAGCTGTTTTTT.

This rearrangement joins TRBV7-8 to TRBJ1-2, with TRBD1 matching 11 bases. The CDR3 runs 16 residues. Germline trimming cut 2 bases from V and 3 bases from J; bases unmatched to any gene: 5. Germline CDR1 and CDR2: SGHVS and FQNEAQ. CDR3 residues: CASSLLGQGAYYGYTF. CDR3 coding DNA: TGTGCCAGCAGCTTACTAGGACAGGGGGCTTACTATGGCTACACCTTC.

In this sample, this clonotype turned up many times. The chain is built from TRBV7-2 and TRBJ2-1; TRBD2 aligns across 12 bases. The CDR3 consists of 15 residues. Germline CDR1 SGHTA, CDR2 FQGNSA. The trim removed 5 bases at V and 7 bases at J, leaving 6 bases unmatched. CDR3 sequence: CASSPSGGAANEQFF. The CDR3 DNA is TGTGCCAGCAGCCCTAGCGGGGGGGCCGCAAATGAGCAGTTCTTC.